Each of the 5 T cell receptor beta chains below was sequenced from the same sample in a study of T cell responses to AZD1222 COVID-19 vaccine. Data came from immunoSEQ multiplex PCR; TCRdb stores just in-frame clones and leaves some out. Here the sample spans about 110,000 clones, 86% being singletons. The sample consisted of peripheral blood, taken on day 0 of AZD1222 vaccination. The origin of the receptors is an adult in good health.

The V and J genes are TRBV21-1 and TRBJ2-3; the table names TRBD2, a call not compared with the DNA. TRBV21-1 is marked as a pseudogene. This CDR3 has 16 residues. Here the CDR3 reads CASSKALAGGRDTQYF. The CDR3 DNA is TGTGCCAGCAGCAAAGCGCTCGCGGGGGGGCGAGATACGCAGTATTTT.

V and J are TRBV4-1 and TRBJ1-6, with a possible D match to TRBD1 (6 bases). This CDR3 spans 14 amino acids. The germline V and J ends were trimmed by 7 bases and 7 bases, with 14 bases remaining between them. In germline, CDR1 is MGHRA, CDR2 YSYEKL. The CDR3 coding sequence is TGCGCCAGCACTCCAAGGACAGACAATTCACCCCTCCACTTT. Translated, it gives CASTPRTDNSPLHF.

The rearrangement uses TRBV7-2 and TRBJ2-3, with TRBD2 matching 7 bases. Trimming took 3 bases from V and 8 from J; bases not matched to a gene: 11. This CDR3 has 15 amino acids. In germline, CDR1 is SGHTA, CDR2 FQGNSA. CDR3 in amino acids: CASSFRDYRRVTQYF. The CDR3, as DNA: TGTGCCAGCAGCTTCCGGGACTACCGCCGTGTTACGCAGTATTTT.

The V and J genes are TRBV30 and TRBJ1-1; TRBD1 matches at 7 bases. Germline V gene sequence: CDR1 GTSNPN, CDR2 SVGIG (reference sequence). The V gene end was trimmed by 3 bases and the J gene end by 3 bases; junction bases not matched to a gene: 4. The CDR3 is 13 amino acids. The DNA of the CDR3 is TGTGCCTGGAGAGGGGACAGCTACACTGAAGCTTTCTTT. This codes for CAWRGDSYTEAFF. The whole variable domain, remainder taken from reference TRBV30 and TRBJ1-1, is SQTIHQWPATLVQPVGSPLSLECTVEGTSNPNLYWYRQAAGRGLQLLFYSVGIGQISSEVPQNLSASRPQDRQFILSSKKLLLSDSGFYLCAWRGDSYTEAFFGQGTRLTVV.

The CDR3 DNA sequence: TGTGCCAGCAGCCCTGTGGTCCCTGGCAATCAGCCCCAGCATTTT. Translated, it gives CASSPVVPGNQPQHF. The rearrangement joins TRBV27 to TRBJ1-5, with D hard to call. The CDR3 is 15 amino acids. V was pared by 6 bases and J by 2 bases, with 14 bases between. Germline CDR1 is MNHEY and CDR2 is SMNVEV (reference sequence).